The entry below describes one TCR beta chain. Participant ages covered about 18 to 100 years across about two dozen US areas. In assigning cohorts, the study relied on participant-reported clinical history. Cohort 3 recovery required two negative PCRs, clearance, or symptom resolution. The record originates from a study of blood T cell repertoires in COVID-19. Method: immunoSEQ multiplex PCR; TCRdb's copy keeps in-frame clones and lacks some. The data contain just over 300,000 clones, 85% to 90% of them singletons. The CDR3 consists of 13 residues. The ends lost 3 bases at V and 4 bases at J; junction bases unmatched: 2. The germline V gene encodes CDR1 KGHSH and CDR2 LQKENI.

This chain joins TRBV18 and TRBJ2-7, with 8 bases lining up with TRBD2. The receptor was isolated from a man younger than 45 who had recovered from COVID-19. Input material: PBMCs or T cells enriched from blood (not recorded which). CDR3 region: CASSPGLEYEQYF. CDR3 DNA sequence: TGTGCCAGCTCACCGGGACTAGAGTACGAGCAGTACTTC.